This T cell receptor beta chain was sequenced for a study of shared clonotypes between healthy human individuals. V shed 5 bases, J shed 7 bases, and the junction held 8 bases outside the gene matches. The CDR3 loop spans 13 amino acids. Germline CDR1 reads MGHRA; CDR2 reads YSYEKL. Worth noting for this clone: Its antigen is currently unknown.

TCRdb's copy holds only in-frame clones and misses some; the assay was immunoSEQ multiplex PCR. There are around 2,000,000 clones in the sample; just under 95% occur only once, and 1.2% lies in the top ten. Study observations and caveats: Among non-shared clonotypes, generation probabilities were lower than among those shared by all four donors.

Positive CCR7 selection of CD45RO-negative cells yielded the naive CD8 cells, and terminally differentiated effector memory CD45RA+ cells were excluded. Sequencing was done on a sample of naive CD8+ T cells sorted from blood. The receptor was isolated from a man aged 18 to 29 in good health. The chain has TRBV4-1 and TRBJ2-7; 7 bases are a match to TRBD1. DNA of the CDR3: TGCGCCAGCAGCTACGAGGGGGCTGGGGAGCAGTACTTC. This translates into CASSYEGAGEQYF.